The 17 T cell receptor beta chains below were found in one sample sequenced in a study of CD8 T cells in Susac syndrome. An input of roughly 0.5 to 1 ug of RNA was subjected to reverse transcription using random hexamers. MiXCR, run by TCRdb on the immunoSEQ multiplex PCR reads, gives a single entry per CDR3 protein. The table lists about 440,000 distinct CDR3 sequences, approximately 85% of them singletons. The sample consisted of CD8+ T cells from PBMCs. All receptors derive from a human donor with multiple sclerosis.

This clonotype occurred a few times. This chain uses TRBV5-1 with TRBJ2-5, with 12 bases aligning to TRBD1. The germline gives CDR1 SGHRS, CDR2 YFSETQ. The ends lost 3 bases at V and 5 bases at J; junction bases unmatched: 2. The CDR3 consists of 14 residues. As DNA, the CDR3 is TGCGCCAGCAGCTGGGACAGGGGGCAGGAGACCCAGTACTTC. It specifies CASSWDRGQETQYF.

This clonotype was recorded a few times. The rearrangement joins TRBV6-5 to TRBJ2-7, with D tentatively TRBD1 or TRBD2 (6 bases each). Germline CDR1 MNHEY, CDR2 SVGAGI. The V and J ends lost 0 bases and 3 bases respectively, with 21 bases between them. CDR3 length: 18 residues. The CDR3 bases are TGTGCCAGCAGTTACTCTCCGGGGGCGGCCGTGAACCGCTACGAGCAGTACTTC. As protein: CASSYSPGAAVNRYEQYF.

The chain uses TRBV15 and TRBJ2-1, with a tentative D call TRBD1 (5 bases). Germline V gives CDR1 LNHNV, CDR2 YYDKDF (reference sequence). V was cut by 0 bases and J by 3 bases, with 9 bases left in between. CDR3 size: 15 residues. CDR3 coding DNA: TGTGCCACCAGCAGAGATGGGGCGGTCTACAATGAGCAGTTCTTC. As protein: CATSRDGAVYNEQFF. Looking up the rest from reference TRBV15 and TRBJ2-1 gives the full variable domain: DAMVIQNPRYQVTQFGKPVTLSCSQTLNHNVMYWYQQKSSQAPKLLFHYYDKDFNNEADTPDNFQSRRPNTSFCFLDIRSPGLGDTAMYLCATSRDGAVYNEQFFGPGTRLTVL.

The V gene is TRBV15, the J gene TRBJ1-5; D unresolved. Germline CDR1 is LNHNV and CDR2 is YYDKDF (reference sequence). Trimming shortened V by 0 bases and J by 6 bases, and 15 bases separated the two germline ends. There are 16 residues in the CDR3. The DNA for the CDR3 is TGTGCCACCAGCAGAGATTGGCCAGTCGGGAGTCAGCCCCAGCATTTT. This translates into CATSRDWPVGSQPQHF.

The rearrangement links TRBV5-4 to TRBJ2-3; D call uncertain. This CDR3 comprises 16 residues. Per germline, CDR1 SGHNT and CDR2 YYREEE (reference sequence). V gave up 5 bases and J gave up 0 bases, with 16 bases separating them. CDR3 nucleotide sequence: TGTGCCAGCAGGCCTGAAGGGCTTACTAGCACAGATACGCAGTATTTT. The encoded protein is CASRPEGLTSTDTQYF.

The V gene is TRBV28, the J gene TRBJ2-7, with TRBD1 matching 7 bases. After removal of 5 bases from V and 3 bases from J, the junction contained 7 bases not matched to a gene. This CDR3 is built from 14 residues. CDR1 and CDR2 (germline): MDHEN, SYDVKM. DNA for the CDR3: TGTGCCAGCAGTCCGTCCGGACAGGTCTACGAGCAGTACTTC. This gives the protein CASSPSGQVYEQYF.

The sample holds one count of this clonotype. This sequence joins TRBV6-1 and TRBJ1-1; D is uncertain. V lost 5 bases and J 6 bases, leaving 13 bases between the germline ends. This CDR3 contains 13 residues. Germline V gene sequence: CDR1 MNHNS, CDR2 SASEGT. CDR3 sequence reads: CASSPTVSAEAFF. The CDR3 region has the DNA TGTGCCAGCAGTCCTACAGTGTCAGCTGAAGCTTTCTTT.

CDR3 amino acids: CATSDPGQNGYTF. For the CDR3, the DNA is TGTGCCACCAGTGATCCGGGACAGAATGGCTACACCTTC. V is TRBV24-1 and J is TRBJ1-2; 7 positions agree with TRBD1. This CDR3 contains 13 residues. J gave up 6 bases and V 3 bases, and 3 bases lay outside the gene matches. The V gene's germline CDR1 is KGHDR and CDR2 SFDVKD.

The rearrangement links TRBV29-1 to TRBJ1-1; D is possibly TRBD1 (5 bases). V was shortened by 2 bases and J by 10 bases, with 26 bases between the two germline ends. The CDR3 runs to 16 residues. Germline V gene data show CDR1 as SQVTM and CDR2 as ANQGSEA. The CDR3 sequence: CSVEPRTLPGGTGAFF. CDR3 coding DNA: TGCAGCGTTGAACCCAGGACGCTGCCCGGGGGGACGGGAGCTTTCTTT.

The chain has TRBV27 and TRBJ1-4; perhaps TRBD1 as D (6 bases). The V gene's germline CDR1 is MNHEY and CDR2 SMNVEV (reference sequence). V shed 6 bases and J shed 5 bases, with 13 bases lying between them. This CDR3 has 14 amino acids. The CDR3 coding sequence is TGTGCCAGCAGGAGGAGGGACACAAATGAAAAACTGTTTTTT. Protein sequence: CASRRRDTNEKLFF.

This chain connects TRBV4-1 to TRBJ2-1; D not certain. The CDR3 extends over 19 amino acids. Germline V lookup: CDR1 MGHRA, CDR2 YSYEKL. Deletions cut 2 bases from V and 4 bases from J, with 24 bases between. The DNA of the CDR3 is TGCGCCAGCAGCCAATTTCCCCCCTTGCCGGTCGGAGAGTACAATGAGCAGTTCTTC. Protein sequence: CASSQFPPLPVGEYNEQFF.

CDR3 in amino acids: CSARDQRTSYEQYF. As DNA, the CDR3 is TGCAGTGCTAGAGATCAGCGGACTAGCTACGAGCAGTACTTC. The V and J genes are TRBV20-1 and TRBJ2-7; 7 nucleotides align to TRBD2. With 0 bases clipped from V and 3 bases from J, the junction kept 5 bases outside the gene matches. This CDR3 is 14 amino acids long. Germline-derived CDR1 and CDR2 are DFQATT and SNEGSKA (reference sequence).

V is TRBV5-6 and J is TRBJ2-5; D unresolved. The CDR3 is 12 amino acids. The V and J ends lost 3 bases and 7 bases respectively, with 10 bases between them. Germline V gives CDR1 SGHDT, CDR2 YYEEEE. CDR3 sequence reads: CASSSGGWTQYF. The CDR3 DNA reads TGTGCCAGCAGCTCTGGTGGGTGGACCCAGTACTTC. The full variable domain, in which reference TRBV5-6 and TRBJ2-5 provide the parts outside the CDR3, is DAGVTQSPTHLIKTRGQQVTLRCSPKSGHDTVSWYQQALGQGPQFIFQYYEEEERQRGNFPDRFSGHQFPNYSSELNVNALLLGDSALYLCASSSGGWTQYFGPGTRLLVL.

The DNA for the CDR3 is TGCGCCAGCAGGCGCGGGACAGGGGTAGAAGGGGACAATCAGCCCCAGCATTTT. It encodes CASRRGTGVEGDNQPQHF. The chain employs TRBV4-1 and TRBJ1-5, with TRBD1 matching 10 bases. The CDR3 loop spans 18 amino acids. Losses at the gene ends were 6 bases for V and 3 bases for J; bases not matched to a gene: 14. Germline CDR1 reads MGHRA; CDR2 reads YSYEKL.

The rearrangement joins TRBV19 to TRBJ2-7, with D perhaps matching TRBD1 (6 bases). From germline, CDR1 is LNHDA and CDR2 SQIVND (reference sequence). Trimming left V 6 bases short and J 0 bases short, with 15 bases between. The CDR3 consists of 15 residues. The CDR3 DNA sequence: TGTGCCAGTAGCAAGGAAGGGGGTAGCTCCTACGAGCAGTACTTC. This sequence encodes CASSKEGGSSYEQYF.

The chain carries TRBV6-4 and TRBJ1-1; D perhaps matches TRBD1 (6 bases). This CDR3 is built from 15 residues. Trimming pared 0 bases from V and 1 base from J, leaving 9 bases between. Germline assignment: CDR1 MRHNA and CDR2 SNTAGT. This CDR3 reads CASSDSTTGNTEAFF. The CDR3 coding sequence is TGTGCCAGCAGTGACTCGACGACAGGGAACACTGAAGCTTTCTTT.

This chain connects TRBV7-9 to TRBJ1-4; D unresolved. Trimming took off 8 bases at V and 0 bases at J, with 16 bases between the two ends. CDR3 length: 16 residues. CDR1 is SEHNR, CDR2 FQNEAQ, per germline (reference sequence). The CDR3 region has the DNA TGTGCCAGCTTCTCGTCAACGGACGCAACTAATGAAAAACTGTTTTTT. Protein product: CASFSSTDATNEKLFF.